The T cell receptor beta chain under discussion was sequenced for a study of control samples from healthy donors and cancer patients. Using immunoSEQ multiplex PCR, the repertoire was profiled, and TCRdb retains in-frame clones only, with some absent. Here the sample spans under 200,000 clones, 92% being singletons. Germline values: CDR1 SGHTS, CDR2 YDEGEE. With V trimmed by 2 bases and J by 4 bases, 9 bases remained unmatched. The CDR3 contains 16 residues. The chain links TRBV5-8 to TRBJ1-2; 9 bases match TRBD1. Sequenced: blood. This TCR was recovered from a woman in her 30s in good health. The CDR3 sequence: CASSFSTGGSAYGYTF. The CDR3 region has the DNA TGTGCCAGCAGCTTCAGTACAGGGGGCAGTGCCTATGGCTACACCTTC.